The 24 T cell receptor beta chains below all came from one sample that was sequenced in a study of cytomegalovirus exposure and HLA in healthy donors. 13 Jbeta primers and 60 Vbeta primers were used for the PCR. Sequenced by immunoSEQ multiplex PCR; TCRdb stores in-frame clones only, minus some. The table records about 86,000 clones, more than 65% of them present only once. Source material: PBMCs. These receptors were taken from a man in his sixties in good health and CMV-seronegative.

Here the CDR3 DNA reads TGTGCCAGCAGTGAGAACAGGGGTGACACTGAAGCTTTCTTT. Protein product: CASSENRGDTEAFF. The V call is TRBV6-1, the J call TRBJ1-1; 7 bases match TRBD1. The CDR3 has 14 residues. J lost 3 bases, V lost 3 bases, and 4 bases had no gene match. Germline V CDR1 and CDR2: MNHNS, SASEGT.

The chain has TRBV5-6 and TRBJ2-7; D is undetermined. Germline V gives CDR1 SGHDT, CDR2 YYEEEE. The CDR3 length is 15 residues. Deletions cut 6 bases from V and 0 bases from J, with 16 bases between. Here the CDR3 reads CASTPGPSSSYEQYF. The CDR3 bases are TGTGCCAGCACCCCAGGCCCCTCAAGCTCCTACGAGCAGTACTTC.

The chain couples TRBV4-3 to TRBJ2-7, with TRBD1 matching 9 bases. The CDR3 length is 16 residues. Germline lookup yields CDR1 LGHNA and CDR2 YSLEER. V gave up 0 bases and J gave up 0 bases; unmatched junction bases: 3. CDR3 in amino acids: CASSQEPTGGSYEQYF. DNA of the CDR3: TGCGCCAGCAGCCAAGAACCGACAGGGGGCTCCTACGAGCAGTACTTC.

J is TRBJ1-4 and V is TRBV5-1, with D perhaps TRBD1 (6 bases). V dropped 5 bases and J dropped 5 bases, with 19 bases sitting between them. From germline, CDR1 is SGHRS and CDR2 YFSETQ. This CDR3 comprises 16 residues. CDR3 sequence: CASREGGATPNEKLFF. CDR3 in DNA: TGCGCCAGCAGAGAAGGGGGAGCAACACCCAATGAAAAACTGTTTTTT. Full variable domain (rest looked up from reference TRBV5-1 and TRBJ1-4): KAGVTQTPRYLIKTRGQQVTLSCSPISGHRSVSWYQQTPGQGLQFLFEYFSETQRNKGNFPGRFSGRQFSNSRSEMNVSTLELGDSALYLCASREGGATPNEKLFFGSGTQLSVL.

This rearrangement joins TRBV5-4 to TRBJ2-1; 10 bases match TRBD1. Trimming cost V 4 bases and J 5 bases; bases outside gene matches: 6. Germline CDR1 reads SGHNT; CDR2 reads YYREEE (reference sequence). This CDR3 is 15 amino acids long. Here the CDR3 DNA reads TGTGCCAGCAGCCCCCGGGACAGGGGAGACAATGAGCAGTTCTTC. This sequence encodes CASSPRDRGDNEQFF.

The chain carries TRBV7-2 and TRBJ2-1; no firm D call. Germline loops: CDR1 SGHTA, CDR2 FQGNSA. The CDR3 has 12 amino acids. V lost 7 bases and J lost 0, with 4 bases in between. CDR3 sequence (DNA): TGTGCCAGCACGAGCTCCTACAATGAGCAGTTCTTC. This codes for CASTSSYNEQFF. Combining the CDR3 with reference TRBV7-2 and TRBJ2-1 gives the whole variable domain GAGVSQSPSNKVTEKGKDVELRCDPISGHTALYWYRQSLGQGLEFLIYFQGNSAPDKSGLPSDRFSAERTGGSVSTLTIQRTQQEDSAVYLCASTSSYNEQFFGPGTRLTVL.

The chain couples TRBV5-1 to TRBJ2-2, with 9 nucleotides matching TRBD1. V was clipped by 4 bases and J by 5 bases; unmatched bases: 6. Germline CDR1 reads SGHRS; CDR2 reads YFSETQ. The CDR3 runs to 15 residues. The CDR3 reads CASSLDRGYTGELFF. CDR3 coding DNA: TGCGCCAGCAGCCTGGACAGGGGTTATACCGGGGAGCTGTTTTTT. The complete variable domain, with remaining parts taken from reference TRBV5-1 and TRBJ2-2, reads KAGVTQTPRYLIKTRGQQVTLSCSPISGHRSVSWYQQTPGQGLQFLFEYFSETQRNKGNFPGRFSGRQFSNSRSEMNVSTLELGDSALYLCASSLDRGYTGELFFGEGSRLTVL.

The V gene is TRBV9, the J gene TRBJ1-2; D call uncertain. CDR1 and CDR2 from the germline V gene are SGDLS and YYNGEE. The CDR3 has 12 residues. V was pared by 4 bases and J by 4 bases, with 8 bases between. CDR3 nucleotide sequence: TGTGCCAGCAGCAAAGCCGTCTATGGCTACACCTTC. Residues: CASSKAVYGYTF.

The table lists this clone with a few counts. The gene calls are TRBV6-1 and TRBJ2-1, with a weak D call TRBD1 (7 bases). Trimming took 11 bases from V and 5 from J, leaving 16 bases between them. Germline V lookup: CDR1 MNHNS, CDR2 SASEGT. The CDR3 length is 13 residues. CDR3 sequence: CASAPGGNNEQFF. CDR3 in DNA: TGTGCCTCCGCCCCAGGGGGGAACAATGAGCAGTTCTTC.

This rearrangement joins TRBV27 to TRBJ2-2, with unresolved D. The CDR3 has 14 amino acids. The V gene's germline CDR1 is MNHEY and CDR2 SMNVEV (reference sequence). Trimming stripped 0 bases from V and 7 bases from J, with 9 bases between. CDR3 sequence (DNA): TGTGCCAGCAGTTTATCCGGGTTGGGCGGGGAGCTGTTTTTT. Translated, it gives CASSLSGLGGELFF.

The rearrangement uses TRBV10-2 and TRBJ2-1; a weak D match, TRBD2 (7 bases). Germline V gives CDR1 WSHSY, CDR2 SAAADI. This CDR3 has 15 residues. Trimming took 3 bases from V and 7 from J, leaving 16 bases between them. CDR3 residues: CASSEGGGASNEQFF. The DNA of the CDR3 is TGCGCCAGCAGTGAAGGTGGGGGGGCTTCGAATGAGCAGTTCTTC.

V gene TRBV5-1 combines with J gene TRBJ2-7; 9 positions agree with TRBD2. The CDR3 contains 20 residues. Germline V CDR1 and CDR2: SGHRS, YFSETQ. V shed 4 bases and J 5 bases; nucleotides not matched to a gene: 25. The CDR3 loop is CASSRSVARRYSGSPDEQYF. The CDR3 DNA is TGCGCCAGCAGCCGATCGGTGGCCCGGAGATATAGCGGGAGCCCCGACGAGCAGTACTTC.

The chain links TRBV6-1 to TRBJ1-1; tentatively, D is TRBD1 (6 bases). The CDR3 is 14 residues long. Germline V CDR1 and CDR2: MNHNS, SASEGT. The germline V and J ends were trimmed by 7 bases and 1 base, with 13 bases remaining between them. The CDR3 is CASKFWTENTEAFF. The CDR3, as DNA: TGTGCCAGCAAATTTTGGACAGAGAACACTGAAGCTTTCTTT.

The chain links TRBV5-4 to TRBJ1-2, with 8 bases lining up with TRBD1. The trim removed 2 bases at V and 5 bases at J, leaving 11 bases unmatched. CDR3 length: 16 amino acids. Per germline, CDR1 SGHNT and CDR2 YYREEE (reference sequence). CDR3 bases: TGTGCCAGCAGCTTACCAGGAGACAGGGGAGGTTATGGCTACACCTTC. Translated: CASSLPGDRGGYGYTF.

CDR3 region: CASSLDRNYGYTF. The CDR3 coding sequence is TGTGCCAGCAGCTTGGACAGAAACTATGGCTACACCTTC. The chain couples TRBV5-6 to TRBJ1-2; D gene uncertain. CDR3 length: 13 residues. CDR1 SGHDT and CDR2 YYEEEE come from the germline V gene. V was clipped by 0 bases and J by 2 bases, with 5 bases between them.

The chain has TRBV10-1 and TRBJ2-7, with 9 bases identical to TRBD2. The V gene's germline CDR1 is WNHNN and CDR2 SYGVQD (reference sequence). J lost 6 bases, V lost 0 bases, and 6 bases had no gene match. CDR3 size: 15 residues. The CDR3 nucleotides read TGCGCCAGCAGTGAGTCAGGACTAGCGAGGGGCGAGCAGTACTTC. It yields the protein CASSESGLARGEQYF.

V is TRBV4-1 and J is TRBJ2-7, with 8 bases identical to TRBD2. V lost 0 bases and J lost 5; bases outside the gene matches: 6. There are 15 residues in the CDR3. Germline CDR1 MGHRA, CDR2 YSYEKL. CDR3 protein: CASSQELAGRDEQYF. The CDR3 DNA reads TGCGCCAGCAGCCAAGAGTTAGCGGGGAGGGACGAGCAGTACTTC.

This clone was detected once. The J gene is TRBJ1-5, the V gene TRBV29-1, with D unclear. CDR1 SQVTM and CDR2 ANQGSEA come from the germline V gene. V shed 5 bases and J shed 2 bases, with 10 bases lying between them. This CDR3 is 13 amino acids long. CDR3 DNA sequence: TGCAGCGTTACCCCCGGGGGCAATCAGCCCCAGCATTTT. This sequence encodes CSVTPGGNQPQHF.

CDR3 sequence (DNA): TGTGCCAGCAGCTTACCCCTACAGGGAGGGGATGAAAAACTGTTTTTT. It yields the protein CASSLPLQGGDEKLFF. The chain joins TRBV7-9 to TRBJ1-4; weak D call: TRBD1 (6 bases). V lost 2 bases, J lost 6 bases, and 16 bases lay in between. The germline gives CDR1 SEHNR, CDR2 FQNEAQ (reference sequence). The CDR3 is 16 residues long.

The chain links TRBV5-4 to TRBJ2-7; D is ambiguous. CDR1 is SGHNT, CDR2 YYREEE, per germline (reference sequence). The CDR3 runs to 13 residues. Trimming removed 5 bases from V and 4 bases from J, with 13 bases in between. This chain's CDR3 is CASRPQVGYEQYF. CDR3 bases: TGTGCCAGCAGACCCCAGGTTGGATACGAGCAGTACTTC.

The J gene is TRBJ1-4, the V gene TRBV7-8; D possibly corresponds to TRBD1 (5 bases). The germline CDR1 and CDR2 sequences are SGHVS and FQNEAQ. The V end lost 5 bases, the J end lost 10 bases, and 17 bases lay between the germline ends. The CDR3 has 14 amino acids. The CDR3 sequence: CASSLLAGSGKLFF. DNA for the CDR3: TGTGCCAGCAGCCTTCTCGCAGGGTCGGGAAAACTGTTTTTT. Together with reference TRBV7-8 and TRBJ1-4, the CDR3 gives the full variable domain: GAGVSQSPRYKVAKRGQDVALRCDPISGHVSLFWYQQALGQGPEFLTYFQNEAQLDKSGLPSDRFFAERPEGSVSTLKIQRTQQEDSAVYLCASSLLAGSGKLFFGSGTQLSVL.

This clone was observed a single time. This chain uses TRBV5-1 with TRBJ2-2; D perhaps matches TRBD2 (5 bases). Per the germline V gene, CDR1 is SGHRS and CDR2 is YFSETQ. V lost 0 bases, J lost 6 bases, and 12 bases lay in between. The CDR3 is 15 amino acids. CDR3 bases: TGCGCCAGCAGCTTGGTGACTACCCTCTCCGGGGAGCTGTTTTTT. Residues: CASSLVTTLSGELFF.

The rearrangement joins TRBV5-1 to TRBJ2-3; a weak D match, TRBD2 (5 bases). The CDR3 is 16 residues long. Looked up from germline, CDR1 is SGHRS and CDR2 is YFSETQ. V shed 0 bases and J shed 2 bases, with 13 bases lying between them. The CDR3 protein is CASSLVARRATDTQYF. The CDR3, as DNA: TGCGCCAGCAGCTTGGTAGCGAGAAGAGCCACAGATACGCAGTATTTT.

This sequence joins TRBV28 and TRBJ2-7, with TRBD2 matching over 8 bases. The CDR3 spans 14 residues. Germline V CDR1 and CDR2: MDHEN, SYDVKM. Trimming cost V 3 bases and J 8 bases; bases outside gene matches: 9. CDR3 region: CASSLTGRGGQQYF. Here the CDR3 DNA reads TGTGCCAGCAGTTTGACGGGCCGGGGGGGGCAGCAGTACTTC.